The entry that follows covers one T cell receptor (beta chain) sequence. Its antigen is as yet unknown. These data originate in a study of T cell responses to AZD1222 COVID-19 vaccine. Study-level findings and limits: Only six people who got AZD1222 tested seropositive at baseline.

With 0 bases removed from V and 3 bases from J, the gap between germline ends came to 14 bases. Germline V CDR1 and CDR2: LGHDT, YNNKEL (reference sequence). The CDR3 is made up of 17 amino acids. Profiling relied on immunoSEQ multiplex PCR, and the TCRdb table lists in-frame clones only, not all of them. Of about 120,000 clones detected, roughly 90% appear once; the ten largest clones hold 7.5% to 8%. The sequenced sample was peripheral blood, obtained on day 0 of AZD1222 vaccination. The rearrangement uses TRBV3-1 (or the pseudogene TRBV3-2) and TRBJ1-4, with D possibly being TRBD1 (6 bases). The source is an adult in good health. The CDR3 coding sequence is TGTGCCAGCAGCCAAGATAGGGGGAGGATGTCTAATGAAAAACTGTTTTTT. As protein: CASSQDRGRMSNEKLFF.